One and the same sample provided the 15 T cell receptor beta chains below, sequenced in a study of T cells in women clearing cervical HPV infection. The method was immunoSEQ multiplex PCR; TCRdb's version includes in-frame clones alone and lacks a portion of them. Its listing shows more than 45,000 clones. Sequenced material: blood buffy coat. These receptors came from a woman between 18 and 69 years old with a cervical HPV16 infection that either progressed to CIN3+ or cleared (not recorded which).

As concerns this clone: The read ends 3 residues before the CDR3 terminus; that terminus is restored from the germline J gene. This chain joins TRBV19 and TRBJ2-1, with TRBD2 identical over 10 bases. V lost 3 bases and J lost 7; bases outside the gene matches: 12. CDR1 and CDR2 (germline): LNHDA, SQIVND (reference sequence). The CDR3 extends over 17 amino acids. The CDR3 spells CASSMSSLAGVINEQFF. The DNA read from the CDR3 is TGTGCCAGTAGTATGTCCTCGCTAGCGGGAGTAATTAATGAG.

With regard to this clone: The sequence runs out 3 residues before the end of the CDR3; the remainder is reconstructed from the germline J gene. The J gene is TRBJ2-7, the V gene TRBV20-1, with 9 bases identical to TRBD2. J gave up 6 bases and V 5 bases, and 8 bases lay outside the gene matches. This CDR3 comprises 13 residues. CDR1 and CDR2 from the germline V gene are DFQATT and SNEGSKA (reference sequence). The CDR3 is CSACSGRVGEQYF. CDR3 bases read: TGCAGTGCTTGTAGCGGGAGAGTTGGCGAG.

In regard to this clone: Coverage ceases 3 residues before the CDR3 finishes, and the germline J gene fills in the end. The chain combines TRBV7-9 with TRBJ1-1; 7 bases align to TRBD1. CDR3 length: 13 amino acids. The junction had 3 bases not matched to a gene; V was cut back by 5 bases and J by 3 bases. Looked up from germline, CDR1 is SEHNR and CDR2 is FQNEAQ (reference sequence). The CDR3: CASSRDRDTEAFF. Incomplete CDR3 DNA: TGTGCCAGCAGCCGAGACAGGGACACTGAA.

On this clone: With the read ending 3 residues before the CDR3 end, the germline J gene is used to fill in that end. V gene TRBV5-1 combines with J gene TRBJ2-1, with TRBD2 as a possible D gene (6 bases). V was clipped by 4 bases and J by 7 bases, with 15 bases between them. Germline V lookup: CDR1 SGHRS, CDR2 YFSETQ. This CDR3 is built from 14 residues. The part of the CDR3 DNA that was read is TGCGCCAGCAGCGCGAAAACCGGGACTAATGAG. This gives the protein CASSAKTGTNE. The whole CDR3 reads CASSAKTGTNEQFF.

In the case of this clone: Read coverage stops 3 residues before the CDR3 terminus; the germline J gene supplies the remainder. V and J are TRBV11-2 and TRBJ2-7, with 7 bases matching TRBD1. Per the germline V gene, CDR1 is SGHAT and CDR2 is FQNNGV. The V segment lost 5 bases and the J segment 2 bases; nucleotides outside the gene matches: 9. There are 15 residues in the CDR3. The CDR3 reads CASSETGTAAYEQYF. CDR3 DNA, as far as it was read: TGTGCCAGCAGCGAAACCGGGACAGCCGCCTACGAG.

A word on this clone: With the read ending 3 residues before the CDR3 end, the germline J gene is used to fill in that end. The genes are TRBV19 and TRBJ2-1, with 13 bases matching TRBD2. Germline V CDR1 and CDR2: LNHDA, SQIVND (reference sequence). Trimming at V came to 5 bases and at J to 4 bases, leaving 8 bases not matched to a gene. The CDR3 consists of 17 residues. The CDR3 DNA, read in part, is TGTGCCAGTAGTCCCGGGACTAGCGGGGTGAAATACAATGAG. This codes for CASSPGTSGVKYNE. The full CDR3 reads CASSPGTSGVKYNEQFF.

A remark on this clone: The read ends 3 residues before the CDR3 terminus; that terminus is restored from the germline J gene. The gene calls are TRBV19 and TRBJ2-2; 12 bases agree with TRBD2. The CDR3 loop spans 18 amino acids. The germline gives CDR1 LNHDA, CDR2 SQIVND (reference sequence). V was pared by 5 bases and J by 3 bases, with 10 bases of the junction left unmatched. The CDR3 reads CASSRLAGVSLDTGELFF. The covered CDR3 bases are TGTGCCAGTAGTCGACTAGCGGGGGTTAGTTTGGACACCGGGGAG.

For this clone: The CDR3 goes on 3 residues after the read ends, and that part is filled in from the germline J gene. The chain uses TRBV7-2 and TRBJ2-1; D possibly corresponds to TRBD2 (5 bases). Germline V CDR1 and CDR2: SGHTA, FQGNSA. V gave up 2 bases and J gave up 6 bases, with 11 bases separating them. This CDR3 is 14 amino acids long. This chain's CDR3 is CASSLTRASNEQFF. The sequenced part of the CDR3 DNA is TGTGCCAGCAGCTTAACGAGGGCGTCCAATGAG.

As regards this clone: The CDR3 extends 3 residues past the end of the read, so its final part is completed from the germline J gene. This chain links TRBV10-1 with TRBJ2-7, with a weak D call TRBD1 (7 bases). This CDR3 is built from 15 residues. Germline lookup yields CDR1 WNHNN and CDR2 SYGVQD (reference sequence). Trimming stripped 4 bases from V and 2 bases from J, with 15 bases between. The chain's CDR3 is CASSGPGDSAYEQYF. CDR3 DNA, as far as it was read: TGCGCCAGCAGTGGGCCGGGGGACAGCGCCTACGAG.

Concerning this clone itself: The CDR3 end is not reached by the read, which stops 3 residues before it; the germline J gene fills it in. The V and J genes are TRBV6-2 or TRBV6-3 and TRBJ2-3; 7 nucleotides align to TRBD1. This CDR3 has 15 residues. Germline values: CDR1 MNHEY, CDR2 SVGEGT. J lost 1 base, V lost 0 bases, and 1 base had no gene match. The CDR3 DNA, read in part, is TGTGCCAGCAGTTACTCGGGACAGCGCACAGATACG. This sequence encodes CASSYSGQRTDT. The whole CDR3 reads CASSYSGQRTDTQYF.

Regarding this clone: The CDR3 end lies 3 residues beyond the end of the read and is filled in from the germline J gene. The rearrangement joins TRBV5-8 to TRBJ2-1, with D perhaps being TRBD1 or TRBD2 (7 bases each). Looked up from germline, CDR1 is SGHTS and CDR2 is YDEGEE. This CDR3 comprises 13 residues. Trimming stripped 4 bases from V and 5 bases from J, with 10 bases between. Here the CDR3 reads CASSSGTDNEQFF. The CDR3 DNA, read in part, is TGTGCCAGCAGCAGCGGGACAGACAATGAG. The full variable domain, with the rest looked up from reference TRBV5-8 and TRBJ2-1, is EAGVTQSPTHLIKTRGQQATLRCSPISGHTSVYWYQQALGLGLQFLLWYDEGEERNRGNFPPRFSGRQFPNYSSELNVNALELEDSALYLCASSSGTDNEQFFGPGTRLTVL.

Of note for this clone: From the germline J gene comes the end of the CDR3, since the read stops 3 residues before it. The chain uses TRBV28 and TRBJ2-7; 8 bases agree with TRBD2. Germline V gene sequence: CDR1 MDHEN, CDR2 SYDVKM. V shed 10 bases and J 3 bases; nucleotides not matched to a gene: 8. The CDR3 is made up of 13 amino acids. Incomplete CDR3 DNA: TGTGCCACCAGAAAAGCGGGAGTCTACGAG. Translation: CATRKAGVYE. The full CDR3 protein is CATRKAGVYEQYF.

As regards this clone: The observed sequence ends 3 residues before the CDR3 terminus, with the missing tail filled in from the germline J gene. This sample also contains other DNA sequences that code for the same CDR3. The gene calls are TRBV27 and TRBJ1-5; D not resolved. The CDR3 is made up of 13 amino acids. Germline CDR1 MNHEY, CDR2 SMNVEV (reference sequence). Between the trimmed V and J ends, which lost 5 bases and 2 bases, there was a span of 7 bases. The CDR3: CASSLRGNQPQHF. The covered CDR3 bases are TGTGCCAGCAGTCTACGGGGCAATCAGCCC.

The CDR3 protein is CAYQTGWEAFF. The CDR3 bases that were read are TGTGCCTACCAGACAGGGTGGGAA. The genes are TRBV30 and TRBJ1-1; 7 bases are shared with TRBD1. Read sequence stops 3 residues before the CDR3 end, and the germline J gene provides the missing end. This CDR3 spans 11 amino acids. CDR1 is GTSNPN, CDR2 SVGIG, per germline (reference sequence).

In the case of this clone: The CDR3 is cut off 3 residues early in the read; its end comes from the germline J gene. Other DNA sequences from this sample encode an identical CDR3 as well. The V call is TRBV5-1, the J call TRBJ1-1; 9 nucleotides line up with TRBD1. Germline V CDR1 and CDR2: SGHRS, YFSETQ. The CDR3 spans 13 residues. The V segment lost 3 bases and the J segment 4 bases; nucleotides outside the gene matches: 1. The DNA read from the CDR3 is TGCGCCAGCAGCTGGGGACAGGGCACTGAA. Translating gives CASSWGQGTE. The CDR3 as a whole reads CASSWGQGTEAFF.